These 2 T cell receptor beta chains share one sample of origin, sequenced in a study of cytomegalovirus exposure and HLA in healthy donors. Primers: 60 Vbeta forward and 13 Jbeta reverse. Profiled with immunoSEQ multiplex PCR; TCRdb holds only in-frame clones, not every one. The sample holds about 170,000 clones, around 68% seen once. The material sequenced was PBMCs. All receptors derive from a girl aged 5 to 17 in good health and CMV-seronegative.

The rearrangement joins TRBV7-9 to TRBJ2-3, with 10 bases fitting TRBD2. CDR1 and CDR2 (germline): SEHNR, FQNEAQ (reference sequence). After removal of 2 bases from V and 3 bases from J, the junction contained 8 bases not matched to a gene. There are 17 residues in the CDR3. The CDR3 is CASSLSLAGVMTDTQYF. Here the CDR3 DNA reads TGTGCCAGCAGCTTATCTCTAGCGGGGGTCATGACAGATACGCAGTATTTT.

The chain couples TRBV2 to TRBJ2-5; 16 bases fit TRBD2. CDR1 and CDR2 from the germline V gene are SNHLY and FYNNEI. The CDR3 is 16 amino acids. The trim removed 7 bases at V and 3 bases at J, leaving 5 bases unmatched. The DNA for the CDR3 is TGTGCCAGCATAAGGGGACTAGCGGGGGGGGAAGAGACCCAGTACTTC. Its protein is CASIRGLAGGEETQYF.